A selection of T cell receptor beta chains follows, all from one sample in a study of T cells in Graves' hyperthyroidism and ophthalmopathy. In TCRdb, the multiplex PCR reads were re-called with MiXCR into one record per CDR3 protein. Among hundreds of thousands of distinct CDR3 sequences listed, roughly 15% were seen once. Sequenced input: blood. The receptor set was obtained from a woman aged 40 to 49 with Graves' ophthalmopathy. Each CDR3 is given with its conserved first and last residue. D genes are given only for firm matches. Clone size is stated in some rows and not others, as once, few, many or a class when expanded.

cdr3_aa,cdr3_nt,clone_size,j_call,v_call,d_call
CASRIGTAEAFF,TGTGCCAGCAGAATAGGGACAGCCGAAGCTTTCTTT,-,TRBJ1-1,TRBV6-1,TRBD1
CASSQVPGGAETQYF,TGTGCCAGCAGCCAAGTCCCCGGAGGCGCAGAGACCCAGTACTTC,many,TRBJ2-5,TRBV4-2,-
CASSPPGTGAREQYF,TGTGCCAGCAGTCCCCCCGGGACAGGGGCCCGCGAGCAGTACTTC,many,TRBJ2-7,TRBV28,TRBD1
CASSPEAIAQPQHF,TGTGCCAGCAGCCCAGAGGCCATAGCCCAGCCCCAGCATTTT,-,TRBJ1-5,TRBV7-2,-
CASSEAGGPGYTF,TGTGCCAGCAGTGAGGCAGGGGGCCCTGGCTACACCTTC,-,TRBJ1-2,TRBV2,TRBD1
CATSGRDSPLHF,TGTGCTACCTCAGGGCGCGATTCACCCCTCCACTTT,many,TRBJ1-6,TRBV19,-
CASSVNRDTGELFF,TGTGCCAGCAGCGTCAACAGGGACACCGGGGAGCTGTTTTTT,many,TRBJ2-2,TRBV7-3,-
CSARGLAVMETQYF,TGCAGTGCTAGGGGACTAGCGGTCATGGAGACCCAGTACTTC,-,TRBJ2-5,TRBV20-1,TRBD2
CASSAGREAGPSYEQYF,TGTGCCAGCAGCGCCGGGCGTGAAGCGGGACCCTCCTACGAGCAGTACTTC,-,TRBJ2-7,TRBV9,TRBD2
CASSPDIAGLAGLLNTGELFF,TGTGCCAGCAGCCCAGACATTGCGGGACTAGCGGGACTACTTAACACCGGGGAGCTGTTTTTT,-,TRBJ2-2,TRBV4-2,TRBD2
CASSQGTGEANVLTF,TGTGCCAGCAGCCAAGGGACAGGGGAGGCCAACGTCCTGACTTTC,-,TRBJ2-6,TRBV3-1,TRBD1
CASSEALLSISAEQYF,TGTGCCAGCAGTGAAGCGCTTCTTTCCATCTCGGCCGAGCAGTACTTC,few,TRBJ2-7,TRBV2,-
CASSYGLGQSLNTEAFF,TGTGCCAGCAGTTACGGGCTGGGTCAGTCCCTGAACACTGAAGCTTTCTTT,many,TRBJ1-1,TRBV6-2/TRBV6-3,-
CASSYQVHGEFYGYTF,TGTGCCAGCAGTTACCAAGTACACGGCGAATTCTATGGCTACACCTTC,many,TRBJ1-2,TRBV6-2/TRBV6-3,-